A selection of T cell receptor beta chains follows, all from one sample in a study of monozygotic twins with inflammatory bowel disease. With the 5' RACE reads reprocessed, TCRdb shows one record per CDR3 protein and no DNA. The sample includes 400,000 to 500,000 distinct CDR3 sequences. The source material was blood. The receptors stem from a human donor with ulcerative colitis or Crohn's disease, or a healthy co-twin of an affected twin (not recorded which). Each CDR3 is given with its conserved first and last residue.

TRBJ1-1,TRBV14,18,CASSQVGFVDRMNTEAFF
TRBJ2-3,TRBV4-3,16,CASSQASGRLTDTQYF
TRBJ2-3,TRBV20-1,17,CSANRLAGGPRPGTQYF
TRBJ2-3,TRBV4-3,16,CASSQGGGPVTDTQYF
TRBJ1-4,TRBV5-4,13,CASSLGSDEKLFF
TRBJ2-5,TRBV28,16,CASSSVDRGVQETQYF
TRBJ2-1,TRBV19,18,CASSIVFRGNSPYNEQFF
TRBJ2-1,TRBV4-3,17,CASSQDPGLASYNEQFF
TRBJ2-1,TRBV9,15,CASSVASGVYNEQFF
TRBJ1-2,TRBV27,12,CASSRGDYGYTF
TRBJ2-5,TRBV7-2,16,CASSPGWGSSEETQYF